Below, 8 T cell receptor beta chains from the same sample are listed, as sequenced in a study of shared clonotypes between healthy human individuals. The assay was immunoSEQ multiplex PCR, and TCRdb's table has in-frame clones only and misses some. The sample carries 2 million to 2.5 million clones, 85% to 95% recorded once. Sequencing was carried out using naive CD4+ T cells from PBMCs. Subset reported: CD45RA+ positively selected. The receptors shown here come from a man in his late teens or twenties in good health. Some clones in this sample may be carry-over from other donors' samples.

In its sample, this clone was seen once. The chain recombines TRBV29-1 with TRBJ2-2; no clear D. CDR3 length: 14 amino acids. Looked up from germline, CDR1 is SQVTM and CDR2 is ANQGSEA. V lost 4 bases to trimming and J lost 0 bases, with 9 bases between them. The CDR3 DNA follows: TGCAGCGTTGGCCGGCGCGCGAACACCGGGGAGCTGTTTTTT. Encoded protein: CSVGRRANTGELFF.

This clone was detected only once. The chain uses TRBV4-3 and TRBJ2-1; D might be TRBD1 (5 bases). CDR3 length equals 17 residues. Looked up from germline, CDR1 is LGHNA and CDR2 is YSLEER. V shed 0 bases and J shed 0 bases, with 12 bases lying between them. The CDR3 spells CASSQDEDINSYNEQFF. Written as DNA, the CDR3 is TGCGCCAGCAGCCAAGACGAGGACATCAACTCCTACAATGAGCAGTTCTTC.

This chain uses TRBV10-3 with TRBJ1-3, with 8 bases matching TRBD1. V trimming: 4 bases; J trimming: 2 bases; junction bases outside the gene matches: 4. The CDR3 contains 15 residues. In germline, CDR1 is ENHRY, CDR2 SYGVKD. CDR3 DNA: TGTGCCATCAGTGCGGACAGGGCTACTGGAAACACCATATATTTT. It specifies CAISADRATGNTIYF.

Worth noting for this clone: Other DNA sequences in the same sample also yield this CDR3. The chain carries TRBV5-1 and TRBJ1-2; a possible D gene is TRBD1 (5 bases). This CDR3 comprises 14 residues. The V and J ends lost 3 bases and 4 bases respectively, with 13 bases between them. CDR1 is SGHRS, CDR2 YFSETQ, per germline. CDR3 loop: CASSSSGTGYGYTF. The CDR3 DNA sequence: TGCGCCAGCAGCTCCTCCGGGACCGGCTATGGCTACACCTTC.

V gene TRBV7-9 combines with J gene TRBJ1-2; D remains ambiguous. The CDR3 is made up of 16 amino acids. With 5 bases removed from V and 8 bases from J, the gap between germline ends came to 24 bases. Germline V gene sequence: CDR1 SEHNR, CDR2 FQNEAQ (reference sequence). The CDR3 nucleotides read TGTGCCAGCAGCCGCGGCCACGGCGTCGAAGACGGCGGCTACACCTTC. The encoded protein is CASSRGHGVEDGGYTF.

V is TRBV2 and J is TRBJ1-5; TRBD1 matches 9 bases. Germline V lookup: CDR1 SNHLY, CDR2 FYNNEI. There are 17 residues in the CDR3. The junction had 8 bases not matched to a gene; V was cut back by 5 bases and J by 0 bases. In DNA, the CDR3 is TGTGCCAGCAGTTCGGGACAGGGCACCTTTAGCAATCAGCCCCAGCATTTT. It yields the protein CASSSGQGTFSNQPQHF.

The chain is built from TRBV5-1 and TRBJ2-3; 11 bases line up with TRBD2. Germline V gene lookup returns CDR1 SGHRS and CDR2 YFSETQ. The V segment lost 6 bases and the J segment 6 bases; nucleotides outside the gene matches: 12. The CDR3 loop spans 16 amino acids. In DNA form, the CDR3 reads TGCGCCAGCATGAGGCTAGCGGGAGGCCTGGGGGATACGCAGTATTTT. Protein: CASMRLAGGLGDTQYF.

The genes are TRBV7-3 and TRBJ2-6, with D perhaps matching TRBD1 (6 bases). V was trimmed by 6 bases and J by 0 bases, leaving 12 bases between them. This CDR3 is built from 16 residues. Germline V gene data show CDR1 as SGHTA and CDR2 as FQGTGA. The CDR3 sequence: CASRSDRPSGANVLTF. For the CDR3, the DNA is TGTGCCAGCAGATCCGACAGGCCCTCTGGGGCCAACGTCCTGACTTTC.